Shown below are 6 T cell receptor beta chains from a single sample sequenced in a study of blood T cell repertoires in COVID-19. TCRdb's table, derived via immunoSEQ multiplex PCR, lists solely in-frame clones and lacks some. This table holds approximately 82,000 clones, approximately 82% found once. Sequences were obtained from peripheral blood. These receptors were obtained from a man aged 45-60 years with active or convalescent COVID-19.

V usage is TRBV7-6 and J usage is TRBJ1-1; the D is unclear. The V and J ends lost 5 bases and 0 bases respectively, with 7 bases between them. There are 13 residues in the CDR3. In germline, CDR1 is SGHVS, CDR2 FNYEAQ. CDR3 DNA sequence: TGTGCCAGCAGCGCAGATTTGAACACTGAAGCTTTCTTT. It encodes CASSADLNTEAFF.

The count of this clone is one. This chain joins TRBV28 and TRBJ1-2; D gene uncertain. The CDR3 is made up of 12 amino acids. Germline V CDR1 and CDR2: MDHEN, SYDVKM. V was clipped by 2 bases and J by 8 bases, with 9 bases between them. The CDR3 DNA sequence: TGTGCCAGCAGTTTAGGGAGATCGGGCTACACCTTC. This gives the protein CASSLGRSGYTF.

The rearrangement uses TRBV10-3 and TRBJ2-3; tentatively, D is TRBD2 (5 bases). Trimming took off 6 bases at V and 10 bases at J, with 11 bases between the two ends. The CDR3 totals 11 residues. CDR1 ENHRY and CDR2 SYGVKD come from the germline V gene. The DNA for the CDR3 is TGTGCCATCAGGGACGGGGAATCGCAGTATTTT. Amino acid sequence: CAIRDGESQYF.

The chain joins TRBV15 to TRBJ1-6, with unresolved D. Trimming left V 0 bases short and J 7 bases short, with 13 bases between. Germline V gene lookup returns CDR1 LNHNV and CDR2 YYDKDF (reference sequence). This CDR3 spans 16 amino acids. The CDR3 here is CATSRDLPGGNSPLHF. The DNA for the CDR3 is TGTGCCACCAGCAGAGATCTTCCGGGTGGGAATTCACCCCTCCACTTT.

The rearrangement links TRBV7-9 to TRBJ2-2; D is unresolved. The CDR3 is 11 amino acids. With 5 bases removed from V and 9 bases from J, the gap between germline ends came to 7 bases. Per germline, CDR1 SEHNR and CDR2 FQNEAQ (reference sequence). CDR3 bases: TGTGCCAGCAGCCAGGCCCGGGAGCTGTTTTTT. As protein: CASSQARELFF. Looking up the rest from reference TRBV7-9 and TRBJ2-2 gives the full variable domain: DTGVSQNPRHKITKRGQNVTFRCDPISEHNRLYWYRQTLGQGPEFLTYFQNEAQLEKSRLLSDRFSAERPKGSFSTLEIQRTEQGDSAMYLCASSQARELFFGEGSRLTVL.

The chain is built from TRBV28 and TRBJ2-7; 8 bases match TRBD1. This CDR3 spans 15 amino acids. J was trimmed by 2 bases and V by 5 bases; bases with no gene match: 8. The germline V gene encodes CDR1 MDHEN and CDR2 SYDVKM. The CDR3 DNA follows: TGTGCCAGCAGTAGCGCAGGGGGCCTTACCTACGAGCAGTACGTC. This encodes CASSSAGGLTYEQYV.